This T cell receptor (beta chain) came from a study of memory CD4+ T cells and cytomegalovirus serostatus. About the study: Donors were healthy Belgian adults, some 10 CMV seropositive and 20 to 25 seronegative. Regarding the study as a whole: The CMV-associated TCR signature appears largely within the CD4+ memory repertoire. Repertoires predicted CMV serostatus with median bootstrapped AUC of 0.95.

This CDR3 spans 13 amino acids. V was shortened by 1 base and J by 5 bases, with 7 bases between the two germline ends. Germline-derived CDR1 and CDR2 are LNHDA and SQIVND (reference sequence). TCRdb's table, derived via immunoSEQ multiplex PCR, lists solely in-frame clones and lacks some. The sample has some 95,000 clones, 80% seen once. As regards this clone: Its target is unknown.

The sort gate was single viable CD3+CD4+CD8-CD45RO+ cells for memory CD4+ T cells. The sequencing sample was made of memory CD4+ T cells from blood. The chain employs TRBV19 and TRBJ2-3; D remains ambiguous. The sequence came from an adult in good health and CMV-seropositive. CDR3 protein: CASSIGIGDTQYF. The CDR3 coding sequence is TGTGCCAGTAGTATAGGGATCGGAGATACGCAGTATTTT. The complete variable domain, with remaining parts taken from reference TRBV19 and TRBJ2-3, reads DGGITQSPKYLFRKEGQNVTLSCEQNLNHDAMYWYRQDPGQGLRLIYYSQIVNDFQKGDIAEGYSVSREKKESFPLTVTSAQKNPTAFYLCASSIGIGDTQYFGPGTRLTVL.